The rows below give T cell receptor beta chains drawn from one sample of a study of chemoradiotherapy in HPV16-positive cancers. Clones were sequenced by immunoSEQ multiplex PCR, and TCRdb holds only the in-frame ones, with some missing. Of about 8,600 clones listed, approximately 71% were seen once; the top ten hold 6.5% to 9.5%. The sample was gathered from a patient who underwent chemoradiotherapy. Receptors were obtained from a human donor with HPV-associated anogenital cancer. Each CDR3 is given with its conserved first and last residue. The D gene is left open where the match is weak. Size tells how often a clone was seen (once, few, many) or the class of an expanded clone, and some rows leave it out.

d_call	clone_size	v_call	j_call	cdr3_aa	cdr3_nt
.	.	TRBV7-2	TRBJ1-1	CASSTPFGGGVNTEAFF	TGTGCCAGCAGCACCCCATTTGGAGGGGGTGTGAACACTGAAGCTTTCTTT
.	once	TRBV6-5	TRBJ2-7	CASSMGHVLGEQYF	TGTGCCAGCAGCATGGGACACGTTCTCGGCGAGCAGTACTTC
.	.	TRBV2	TRBJ1-3	CASRGRLGNTIYF	TGTGCCAGCAGAGGACGGCTGGGAAACACCATATATTTT
TRBD1	.	TRBV19	TRBJ1-2	CASSPGTGGIYGYTF	TGTGCCAGTAGTCCAGGGACAGGCGGGATCTATGGCTACACCTTC
TRBD1	.	TRBV19	TRBJ1-1	CASSTRPGQVSEAFF	TGTGCCAGTAGTACACGACCGGGACAGGTATCTGAAGCTTTCTTT
.	.	TRBV7-9	TRBJ1-2	CASSRSSGIRGYTF	TGTGCCAGCAGCCGTTCCAGCGGGATACGGGGCTACACCTTC
.	.	TRBV29-1	TRBJ2-7	CSVWGGGSSYEQYF	TGCAGCGTGTGGGGGGGCGGAAGCTCCTACGAGCAGTACTTC
.	.	TRBV7-9	TRBJ1-4	CASSLVVGGNEKLFF	TGTGCCAGCAGCTTAGTCGTAGGCGGGAATGAAAAACTGTTTTTT
.	few	TRBV15	TRBJ1-2	CATSYRETYYGYTF	TGTGCCACCTCTTACAGGGAAACGTACTATGGCTACACCTTC
.	.	TRBV9	TRBJ2-3	CASSPSGQGTDTQYF	TGTGCCAGCAGCCCTTCGGGGCAGGGCACAGATACGCAGTATTTT
TRBD1	.	TRBV12-5	TRBJ2-7	CASGTGTGLYEQYF	TGTGCTAGTGGTACCGGGACAGGCTTATACGAGCAGTACTTC
.	.	TRBV29-1	TRBJ1-1	CSVRGAGTTEAFF	TGCAGCGTTCGCGGGGCGGGGACCACTGAAGCTTTCTTT
TRBD1	few	TRBV5-1	TRBJ1-2	CASSLGQGATYGYTF	TGCGCCAGCAGCCTAGGACAGGGGGCTACCTATGGCTACACCTTC
.	.	TRBV29-1	TRBJ1-1	CSVESGRMNTEAFF	TGCAGCGTTGAATCGGGGAGGATGAACACTGAAGCTTTCTTT
TRBD1	once	TRBV7-9	TRBJ1-2	CASSFLRDRELSYTF	TGTGCCAGCAGCTTCCTCCGGGACAGGGAGCTTAGCTACACCTTC
.	.	TRBV19	TRBJ1-3	CASSIDHFGNTIYF	TGTGCCAGTAGTATAGATCATTTCGGAAACACCATATATTTT
TRBD1	.	TRBV5-6	TRBJ2-5	CASSVTGGETQYF	TGTGCCAGCAGCGTTACAGGGGGGGAGACCCAGTACTTC
TRBD2	.	TRBV6-1	TRBJ2-3	CASRGTSGSTDTQYF	TGTGCCAGCAGAGGAACTAGCGGGAGCACAGATACGCAGTATTTT